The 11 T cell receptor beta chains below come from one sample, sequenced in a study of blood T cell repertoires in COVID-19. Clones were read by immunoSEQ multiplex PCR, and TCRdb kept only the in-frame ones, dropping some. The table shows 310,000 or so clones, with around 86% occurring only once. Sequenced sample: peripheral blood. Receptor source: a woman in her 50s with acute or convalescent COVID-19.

CDR3 coding DNA: TGTGCCAGCAGCGTAGGGTCTTGGGCTAGCGGTTTCTCCAATGAGCAGTTCTTC. It yields the protein CASSVGSWASGFSNEQFF. V is TRBV9 and J is TRBJ2-1; TRBD2 agrees at 7 bases. The junction had 15 bases not matched to a gene; V was cut back by 0 bases and J by 6 bases. CDR3 size: 18 residues. Germline V gives CDR1 SGDLS, CDR2 YYNGEE.

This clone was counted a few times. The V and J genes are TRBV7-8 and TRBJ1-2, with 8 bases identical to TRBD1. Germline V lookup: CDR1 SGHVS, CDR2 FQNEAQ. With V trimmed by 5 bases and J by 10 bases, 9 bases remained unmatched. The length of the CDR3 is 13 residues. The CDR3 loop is CASSERTGRVYTF. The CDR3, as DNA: TGTGCCAGCAGCGAAAGGACAGGGAGAGTCTACACCTTC. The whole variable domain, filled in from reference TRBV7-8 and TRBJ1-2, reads GAGVSQSPRYKVAKRGQDVALRCDPISGHVSLFWYQQALGQGPEFLTYFQNEAQLDKSGLPSDRFFAERPEGSVSTLKIQRTQQEDSAVYLCASSERTGRVYTFGSGTRLTVV.

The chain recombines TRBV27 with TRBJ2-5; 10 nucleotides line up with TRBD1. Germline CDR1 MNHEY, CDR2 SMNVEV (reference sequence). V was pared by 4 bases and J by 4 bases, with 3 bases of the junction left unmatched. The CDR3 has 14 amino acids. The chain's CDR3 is CASSWTGGGETQYF. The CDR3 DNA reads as TGTGCCAGCAGTTGGACAGGGGGAGGAGAGACCCAGTACTTC.

CDR3 amino acids: CASIPTGTGLPYEQYF. CDR3 coding DNA: TGTGCCAGCATCCCGACCGGGACAGGTTTGCCCTACGAGCAGTACTTC. The V and J genes are TRBV28 and TRBJ2-7; 8 bases line up with TRBD1. V dropped 7 bases and J dropped 2; count of bases not matched to a gene: 13. The CDR3 contains 16 residues. The germline V gene encodes CDR1 MDHEN and CDR2 SYDVKM.

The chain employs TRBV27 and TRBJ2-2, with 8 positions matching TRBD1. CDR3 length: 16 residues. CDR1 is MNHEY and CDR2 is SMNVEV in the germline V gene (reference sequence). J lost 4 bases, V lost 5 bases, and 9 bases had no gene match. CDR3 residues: CASSPPGQGFTGELFF. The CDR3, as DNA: TGTGCCAGCAGTCCCCCCGGACAGGGCTTCACCGGGGAGCTGTTTTTT.

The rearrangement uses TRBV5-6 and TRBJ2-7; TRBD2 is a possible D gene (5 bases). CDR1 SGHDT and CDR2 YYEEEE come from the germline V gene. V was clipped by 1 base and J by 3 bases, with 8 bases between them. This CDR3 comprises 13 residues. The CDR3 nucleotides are TGTGCCAGCAGCTTGAGGACTTTCTACGAGCAGTACTTC. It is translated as CASSLRTFYEQYF.

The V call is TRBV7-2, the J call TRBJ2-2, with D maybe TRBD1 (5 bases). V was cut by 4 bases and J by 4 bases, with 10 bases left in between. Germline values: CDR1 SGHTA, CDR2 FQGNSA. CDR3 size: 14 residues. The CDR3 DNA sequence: TGTGCCAGCAGCTCGCAGGGTTTCACCGGGGAGCTGTTTTTT. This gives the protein CASSSQGFTGELFF.

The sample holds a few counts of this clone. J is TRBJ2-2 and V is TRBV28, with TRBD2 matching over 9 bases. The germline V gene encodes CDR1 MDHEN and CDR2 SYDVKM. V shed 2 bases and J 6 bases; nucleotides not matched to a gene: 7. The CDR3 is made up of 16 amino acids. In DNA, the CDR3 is TGTGCCAGCAGTTTAAGGCGAGCGGGAGGTCCCGGGGAGCTGTTTTTT. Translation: CASSLRRAGGPGELFF.

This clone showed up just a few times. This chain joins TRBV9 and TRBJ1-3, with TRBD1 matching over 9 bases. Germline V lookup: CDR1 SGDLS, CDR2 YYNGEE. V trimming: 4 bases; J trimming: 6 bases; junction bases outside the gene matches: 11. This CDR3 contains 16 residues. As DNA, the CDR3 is TGTGCCAGCAGCTTTTATCCGGGACAGGGAAAAAACACCATATATTTT. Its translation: CASSFYPGQGKNTIYF.

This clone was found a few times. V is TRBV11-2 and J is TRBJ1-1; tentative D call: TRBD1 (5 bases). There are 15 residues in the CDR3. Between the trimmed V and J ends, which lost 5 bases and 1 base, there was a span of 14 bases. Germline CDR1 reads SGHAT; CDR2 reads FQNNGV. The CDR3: CASSPRRQQNTEAFF. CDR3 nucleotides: TGTGCCAGCAGCCCCAGGAGACAGCAGAACACTGAAGCTTTCTTT.

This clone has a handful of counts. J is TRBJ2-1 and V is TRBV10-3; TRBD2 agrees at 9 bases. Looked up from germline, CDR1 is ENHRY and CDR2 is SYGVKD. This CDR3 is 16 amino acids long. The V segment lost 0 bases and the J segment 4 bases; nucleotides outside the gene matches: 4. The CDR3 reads CAISESGGRGYNEQFF. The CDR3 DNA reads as TGTGCCATCAGTGAGTCGGGCGGGAGGGGGTACAATGAGCAGTTCTTC.